The 19 T cell receptor beta chains below all came from one sample that was sequenced in a study of T-cell reconstitution after alpha-beta-depleted transplantation in children (dated by TCRdb to 2016 to 2017). The meaning of the sample's treatment or condition label: allogeneic hematopoietic cell transplantation with graft depleted of TCRalphabeta T cells and CD19 B cells. The method behind the library was PCR. TCRdb shows the sequencer as Illumina HiSeq 2500. To normalize quantification of the TCRbeta repertoire, the TCR libraries were built with molecular barcoding that relied on unique molecular identifiers. Using fastp trimming at Q25 and MiXCR clonotype assembly, TCRdb reanalyzed the public sequencing data and kept in-frame beta chains. Each CDR3 protein gets just one entry, which takes the most common genes and DNA from the rows behind it. The sample data list some 200,000 distinct CDR3 sequences, and around 8.4% of these were observed just once. Of the sample, less than 40% is held by the ten largest clones.

The sequences come from PBMCs, mostly from graft donor cells, collected 360 days after TCRalphabeta/CD19-depleted stem cell transplant. Receptor source: a male patient between 2 and 10 years old who had a stem cell transplant for acute myeloid leukemia, so the T cells may come from the graft donor.

This clonotype was found a few times. The chain joins TRBV18 to TRBJ2-7; D might be TRBD2 (5 bases). V was clipped by 6 bases and J by 3 bases, with 9 bases between them. Germline CDR1 is KGHSH and CDR2 is LQKENI. CDR3 length equals 12 residues. The CDR3 DNA sequence: TGTGCCAGCTCTTCCGCGGGCTACGAGCAGTACGTC. As protein: CASSSAGYEQYV.

This clonotype was counted between two and nine times. The DNA of the CDR3 is TGTGCCAGCAGCTCGGACAGGCGGGGGCAGTACTTC. Translation: CASSSDRRGQYF. The chain combines TRBV11-2 with TRBJ2-7; tentatively, D is TRBD1 (7 bases). V shed 4 bases and J shed 9 bases, with 13 bases lying between them. The germline V gene encodes CDR1 SGHAT and CDR2 FQNNGV. This CDR3 region has 12 residues.

This clonotype occurred a few times. The rearrangement links TRBV3-1 to TRBJ2-7; D remains unclear. The CDR3 runs to 14 residues. The ends were cut back, 0 bases at V and 0 bases at J, with 6 bases in the middle. CDR1 LGHDT and CDR2 YNNKEL come from the germline V gene (reference sequence). The CDR3 coding sequence is TGTGCCAGCAGCCAAGAACTAACCTCCTACGAGCAGTACGTC. Its translation: CASSQELTSYEQYV.

Comments on this clonotype: The conserved final phenylalanine or tryptophan is absent from the CDR3, which likely points to a read error. The rearrangement joins TRBV4-2 to TRBJ2-2; D unresolved. Germline V CDR1 and CDR2: LGHNA, YNFKEQ. The V and J ends lost 4 bases and 4 bases respectively, with 10 bases between them. This CDR3 has 14 residues. The chain's CDR3 is CASSLRVLTGELFL. CDR3 DNA sequence: TGTGCCAGCAGCCTCCGGGTCCTCACCGGGGAGCTGTTTCTT.

The chain recombines TRBV12-3 or TRBV12-4 with TRBJ2-5; D assignment may be TRBD1 or TRBD2 (6 bases each). The length of the CDR3 is 15 residues. Trimming cost V 4 bases and J 4 bases, with 16 bases left between them. The DNA for the CDR3 is TGTGCCAGCAGTTACCCTTTGGGGGGCCCAGAGACCCAGTACTTC. It specifies CASSYPLGGPETQYF.

This clonotype has ten or more counts. The chain is built from TRBV20-1 and TRBJ2-4; D possibly corresponds to TRBD1 (6 bases). The CDR3 extends over 13 amino acids. CDR1 is DFQATT, CDR2 SNEGSKA, per germline (reference sequence). Trimming cost V 3 bases and J 3 bases, with 9 bases left between them. CDR3 protein: CSARYRDKNIQYF. CDR3 in DNA: TGCAGTGCTAGGTACAGGGACAAAAACATTCAGTACTTC.

The chain links TRBV29-1 to TRBJ2-2; D is possibly TRBD1 or TRBD2 (6 bases each). The germline gives CDR1 SQVTM, CDR2 ANQGSEA. Trimming took 2 bases from V and 7 from J, leaving 11 bases between them. This CDR3 is 13 amino acids long. For the CDR3, the DNA is TGCAGCGTTGAATCCCGGGGGCTCGGGGAGCTGTTTTTT. This translates into CSVESRGLGELFF.

This clonotype was seen many times. The V and J genes are TRBV9 and TRBJ1-2, with D possibly being TRBD1 (6 bases). CDR3 size: 15 residues. The germline V gene has CDR1 SGDLS and CDR2 YYNGEE. V gave up 3 bases and J gave up 6 bases, with 18 bases separating them. The CDR3, as DNA: TGTGCCAGCAGCGCATTCTCAGGGGCGGAAGATGGCTACACCTTC. Its protein product is CASSAFSGAEDGYTF.

This clonotype was seen repeatedly, ten times or more. The gene calls are TRBV7-2 and TRBJ2-5; D gene unclear. The germline V gene has CDR1 SGHTA and CDR2 FQGNSA. The ends were cut back, 1 base at V and 5 bases at J, with 5 bases in the middle. This CDR3 is 12 amino acids long. CDR3 loop: CASSLVSETQYF. CDR3 DNA: TGTGCCAGCAGCTTAGTATCGGAGACCCAGTACTTC. Complete variable domain (other parts from reference TRBV7-2 and TRBJ2-5): GAGVSQSPSNKVTEKGKDVELRCDPISGHTALYWYRQSLGQGLEFLIYFQGNSAPDKSGLPSDRFSAERTGGSVSTLTIQRTQQEDSAVYLCASSLVSETQYFGPGTRLLVL.

The sample holds a few counts of this clonotype. The chain has TRBV19 and TRBJ2-1; no firm D call. The CDR3 has 14 residues. V shed 5 bases and J shed 0 bases, with 8 bases lying between them. Per the germline V gene, CDR1 is LNHDA and CDR2 is SQIVND (reference sequence). The DNA for the CDR3 is TGTGCCAGTAGTCTCCCCAGCTCCTACAATGAGCAGTTCTTC. Its protein is CASSLPSSYNEQFF.

This clonotype was counted many times. V is TRBV5-5 and J is TRBJ2-2, with D unclear. V gave up 4 bases and J gave up 4 bases, with 14 bases separating them. The CDR3 spans 15 residues. Germline lookup yields CDR1 SGHKS and CDR2 YYEKEE (reference sequence). CDR3 region: CASSPTLGITGELFF. The CDR3 nucleotides read TGTGCCAGCAGCCCTACTCTGGGGATCACCGGGGAGCTGTTTTTT.

This clonotype has just a few counts. J is TRBJ2-1 and V is TRBV5-1; 9 bases are shared with TRBD1. V gave up 4 bases and J gave up 8 bases; unmatched junction bases: 7. The germline CDR1 and CDR2 sequences are SGHRS and YFSETQ. This CDR3 is 14 amino acids long. This CDR3 is CASSQSQGADEQFF. CDR3 DNA: TGCGCCAGCAGCCAATCACAGGGGGCTGATGAGCAGTTCTTC.

The chain joins TRBV5-1 to TRBJ2-2; D uncertain. V lost 4 bases, J lost 5 bases, and 15 bases lay in between. The CDR3 has 15 residues. Germline V lookup: CDR1 SGHRS, CDR2 YFSETQ. CDR3 sequence (DNA): TGCGCCAGCAGCATGTACCGCTTGGGGACCGGGGAGCTGTTTTTT. Amino acid sequence: CASSMYRLGTGELFF.

The gene calls are TRBV5-1 and TRBJ2-7, with D perhaps given as TRBD1 or TRBD2 (5 bases each). This CDR3 is 16 amino acids long. Trimming left V 3 bases short and J 3 bases short, with 19 bases between. Germline loops: CDR1 SGHRS, CDR2 YFSETQ. CDR3 amino acids: CASSWKPPGRIYEQYF. CDR3 DNA sequence: TGCGCCAGCAGCTGGAAACCTCCGGGACGTATCTACGAGCAGTACTTC.

This clonotype has ten or more counts. The rearrangement uses TRBV20-1 and TRBJ1-5; D is unresolved. Trimming left V 6 bases short and J 0 bases short, with 15 bases between. The CDR3 consists of 15 residues. Germline-derived CDR1 and CDR2 are DFQATT and SNEGSKA (reference sequence). Here the CDR3 DNA reads TGCAGTGCAAAGGTCGGGGTCTATAGCAATCAGCCCCAGCATTTT. Its translation: CSAKVGVYSNQPQHF.

Worth noting for this clonotype: This is likely a read error, given that the CDR3 carries no conserved phenylalanine or tryptophan at its end. This rearrangement joins TRBV9 to TRBJ2-7, with 7 bases matching TRBD2. Trimming took 4 bases from V and 2 from J; bases not matched to a gene: 9. Germline V gene sequence: CDR1 SGDLS, CDR2 YYNGEE. The CDR3 extends over 15 amino acids. CDR3 amino acids: CASSPWGGTTYEQYI. The CDR3 nucleotides are TGTGCCAGCAGCCCGTGGGGAGGGACGACCTACGAGCAGTACATC.

This clonotype was counted at least ten times. The V call is TRBV12-3 or TRBV12-4, the J call TRBJ2-7; D not resolved. The CDR3 loop spans 14 amino acids. Trimming pared 1 base from V and 3 bases from J, leaving 10 bases between. The DNA for the CDR3 is TGTGCCAGCAGTTTAGGACGGTACCACTACGAGCAGTACGTC. Protein sequence: CASSLGRYHYEQYV.

In its sample, this clonotype was seen many times. CDR3 region: CASSLMGPRLADHYNEQFF. The CDR3 coding sequence is TGTGCCAGCAGCTTAATGGGTCCGAGACTAGCGGACCACTACAATGAGCAGTTCTTC. This rearrangement joins TRBV11-1 to TRBJ2-1, with 9 bases lining up with TRBD2. The CDR3 contains 19 residues. The V segment lost 2 bases and the J segment 3 bases; nucleotides outside the gene matches: 14. The V gene's germline CDR1 is SGHAT and CDR2 FQDESV (reference sequence).

This chain uses TRBV7-2 with TRBJ1-4; TRBD1 aligns across 7 bases. This CDR3 comprises 18 residues. Germline CDR1 SGHTA, CDR2 FQGNSA. V was pared by 5 bases and J by 0 bases, with 12 bases of the junction left unmatched. CDR3 sequence (DNA): TGTGCCAGCAGCGATAGACAGGGAGTGTTCGCAACTAATGAAAAACTGTTTTTT. Translating gives CASSDRQGVFATNEKLFF.